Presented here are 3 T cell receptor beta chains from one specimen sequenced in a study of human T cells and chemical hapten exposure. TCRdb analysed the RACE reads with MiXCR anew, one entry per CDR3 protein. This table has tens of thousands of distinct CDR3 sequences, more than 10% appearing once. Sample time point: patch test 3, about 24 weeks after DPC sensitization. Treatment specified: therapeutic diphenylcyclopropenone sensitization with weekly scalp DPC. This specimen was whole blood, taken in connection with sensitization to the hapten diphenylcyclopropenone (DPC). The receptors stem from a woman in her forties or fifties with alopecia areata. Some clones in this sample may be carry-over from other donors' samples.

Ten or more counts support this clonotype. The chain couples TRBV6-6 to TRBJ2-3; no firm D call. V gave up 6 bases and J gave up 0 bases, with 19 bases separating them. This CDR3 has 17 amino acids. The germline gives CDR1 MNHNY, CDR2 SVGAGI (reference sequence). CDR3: CASRQALLVSSTDTQYF. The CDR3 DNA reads TGTGCCAGCAGGCAGGCCCTGTTAGTTTCTAGCACAGATACGCAGTATTTT.

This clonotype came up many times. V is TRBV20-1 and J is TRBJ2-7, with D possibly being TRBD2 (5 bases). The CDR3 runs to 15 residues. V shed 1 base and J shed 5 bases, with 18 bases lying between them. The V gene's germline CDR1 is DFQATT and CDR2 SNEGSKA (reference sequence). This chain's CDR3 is CSARGSRTFSNEQYF. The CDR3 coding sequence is TGCAGTGCTAGAGGCAGCAGGACTTTTAGCAACGAGCAGTACTTC.

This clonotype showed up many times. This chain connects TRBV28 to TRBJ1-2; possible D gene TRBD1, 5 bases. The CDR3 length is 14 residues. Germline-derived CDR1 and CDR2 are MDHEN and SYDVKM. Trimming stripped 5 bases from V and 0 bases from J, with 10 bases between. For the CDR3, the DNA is TGTGCCAGCAGTCCAGGGTTAGCTAACTATGGCTACACCTTC. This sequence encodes CASSPGLANYGYTF.